The T cell receptor beta chain under discussion was sequenced for a study of Ad26.COV2.S vaccination and SARS-CoV-2 variants. Study overall: Participant was drawn from the COV1001 Ad26.COV2.S trial arm.

Treatment: about 20 received Ad26.COV2.S at low or high dose, single or two shots; 5 received placebo; per-sample allocation not given. All samples were drawn on day 63, counting from the first vaccine or placebo injection. This CDR3 is 14 amino acids long. Looked up from germline, CDR1 is SGHRS and CDR2 is YFSETQ. Trimming stripped 2 bases from V and 4 bases from J, with 12 bases between. Assay: immunoSEQ multiplex PCR; the TCRdb copy retains only in-frame clones and omits some. The sample has a few hundred thousand clones, 92% seen once; the top ten hold around 1.7%. Sequencing was performed on peripheral blood, taken in a trial of Ad26.COV2.S vaccine versus placebo. The chain employs TRBV5-1 and TRBJ1-1; D possibly corresponds to TRBD1 (5 bases). The clonotype originates from a person aged 18-60 years who received the Ad26.COV2.S COVID-19 vaccine or a placebo. The chain's CDR3 is CASSLGAQLTEAFF. Here the CDR3 DNA reads TGCGCCAGCAGCTTAGGGGCACAACTCACTGAAGCTTTCTTT.